These 3 T cell receptor beta chains originate from one sample sequenced in a study of blood T cell repertoires in COVID-19. The repertoire was sequenced with immunoSEQ multiplex PCR; TCRdb's copy has only in-frame clones and lacks some. The sample holds 150,000 to 200,000 clones, about 81% seen once. Sequencing was done on a sample of peripheral blood. These receptors all come from a human donor in a cohort sampled during active COVID-19.

The chain employs TRBV30 and TRBJ1-1; 9 bases align to TRBD1. V trimming: 1 base; J trimming: 6 bases; junction bases outside the gene matches: 3. Germline CDR1 GTSNPN, CDR2 SVGIG (reference sequence). The CDR3 is 13 amino acids. The CDR3 DNA reads as TGTGCCTGGAGTGGGACAGGGGAACCTGAAGCTTTCTTT. It encodes CAWSGTGEPEAFF.

The chain uses TRBV30 and TRBJ2-7, with a possible D match to TRBD1 (5 bases). Germline V gives CDR1 GTSNPN, CDR2 SVGIG (reference sequence). The CDR3 covers 13 residues. Trimming shortened V by 1 base and J by 0 bases, and 7 bases separated the two germline ends. CDR3 sequence: CAWSGQGSYEQYF. DNA of the CDR3: TGTGCCTGGAGTGGCCAGGGCTCCTACGAGCAGTACTTC.

V gene TRBV14 combines with J gene TRBJ1-5; D unclear. Germline-derived CDR1 and CDR2 are SGHDN and FVKESK. CDR3 length: 12 residues. Trimming removed 1 base from V and 7 bases from J, with 5 bases in between. CDR3 DNA: TGTGCCAGCAGCCAAGGAGGACAGCCCCAGCATTTT. It codes for CASSQGGQPQHF.